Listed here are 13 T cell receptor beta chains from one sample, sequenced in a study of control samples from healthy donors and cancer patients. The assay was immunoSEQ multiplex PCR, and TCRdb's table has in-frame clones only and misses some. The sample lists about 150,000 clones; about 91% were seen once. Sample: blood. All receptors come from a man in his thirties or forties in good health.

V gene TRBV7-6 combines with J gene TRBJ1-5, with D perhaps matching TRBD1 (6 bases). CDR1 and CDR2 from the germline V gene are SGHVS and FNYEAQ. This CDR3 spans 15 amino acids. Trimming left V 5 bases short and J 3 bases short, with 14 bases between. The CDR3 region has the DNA TGTGCCAGCAGCCTCCTTACAGGGCTCAATCAGCCCCAGCATTTT. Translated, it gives CASSLLTGLNQPQHF. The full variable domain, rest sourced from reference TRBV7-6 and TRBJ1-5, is GAGVSQSPRYKVTKRGQDVALRCDPISGHVSLYWYRQALGQGPEFLTYFNYEAQQDKSGLPNDRFSAERPEGSISTLTIQRTEQRDSAMYRCASSLLTGLNQPQHFGDGTRLSIL.

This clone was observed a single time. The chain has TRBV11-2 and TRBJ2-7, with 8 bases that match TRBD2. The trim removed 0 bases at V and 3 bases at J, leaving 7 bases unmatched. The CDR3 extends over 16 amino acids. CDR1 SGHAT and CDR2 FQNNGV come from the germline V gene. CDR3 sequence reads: CASSLEGLAGYYEQYF. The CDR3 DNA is TGTGCCAGCAGCTTAGAAGGCCTAGCGGGCTACTACGAGCAGTACTTC.

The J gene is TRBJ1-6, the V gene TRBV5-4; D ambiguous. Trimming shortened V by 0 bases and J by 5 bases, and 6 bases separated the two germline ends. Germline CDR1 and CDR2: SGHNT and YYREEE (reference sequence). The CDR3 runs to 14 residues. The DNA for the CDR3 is TGTGCCAGCAGCTTGGCAATTGATAATTCACCCCTCCACTTT. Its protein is CASSLAIDNSPLHF.

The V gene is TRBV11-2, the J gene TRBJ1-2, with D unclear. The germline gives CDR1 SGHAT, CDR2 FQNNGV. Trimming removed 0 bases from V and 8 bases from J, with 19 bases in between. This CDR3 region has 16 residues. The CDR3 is CASSLDRQAFGGGYTF. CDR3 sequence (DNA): TGTGCCAGCAGCTTAGATCGGCAGGCGTTCGGCGGAGGCTACACCTTC.

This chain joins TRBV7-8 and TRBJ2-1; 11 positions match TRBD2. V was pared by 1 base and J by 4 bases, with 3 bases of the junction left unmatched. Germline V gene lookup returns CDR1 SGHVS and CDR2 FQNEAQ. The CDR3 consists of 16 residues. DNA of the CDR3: TGTGCCAGCAGCTTAGGGACTAGCGGGTTTTACAATGAGCAGTTCTTC. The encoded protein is CASSLGTSGFYNEQFF.

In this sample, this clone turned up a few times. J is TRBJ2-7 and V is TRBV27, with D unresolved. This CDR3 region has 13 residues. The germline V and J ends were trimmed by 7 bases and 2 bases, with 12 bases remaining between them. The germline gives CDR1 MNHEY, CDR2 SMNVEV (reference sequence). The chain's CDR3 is CASMGRQAYEQYF. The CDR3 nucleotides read TGTGCCAGCATGGGCCGGCAGGCCTACGAGCAGTACTTC.

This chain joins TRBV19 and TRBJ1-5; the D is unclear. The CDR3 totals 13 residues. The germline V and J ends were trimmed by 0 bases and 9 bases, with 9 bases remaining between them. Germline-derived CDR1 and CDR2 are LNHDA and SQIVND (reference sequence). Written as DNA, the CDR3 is TGTGCCAGTAGTATAGATTGGTCTTGGCCCCAGCATTTT. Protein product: CASSIDWSWPQHF.

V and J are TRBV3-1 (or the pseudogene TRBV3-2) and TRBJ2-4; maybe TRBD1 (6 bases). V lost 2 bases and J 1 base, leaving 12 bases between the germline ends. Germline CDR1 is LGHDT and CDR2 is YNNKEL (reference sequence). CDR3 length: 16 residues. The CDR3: CASSQSGAAAKNIQYF. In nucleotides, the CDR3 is TGTGCCAGCAGCCAATCAGGGGCCGCGGCCAAAAACATTCAGTACTTC.

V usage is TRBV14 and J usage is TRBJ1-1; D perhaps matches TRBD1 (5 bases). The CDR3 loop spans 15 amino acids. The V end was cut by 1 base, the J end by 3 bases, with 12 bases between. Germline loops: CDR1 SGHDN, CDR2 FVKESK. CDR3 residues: CASSQAWGSDTEAFF. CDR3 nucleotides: TGTGCCAGCAGCCAAGCCTGGGGCTCTGACACTGAAGCTTTCTTT.

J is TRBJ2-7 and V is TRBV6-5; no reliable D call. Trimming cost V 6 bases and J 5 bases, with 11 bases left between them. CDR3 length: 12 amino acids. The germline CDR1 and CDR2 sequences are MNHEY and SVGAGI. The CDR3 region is CASRGCVDEQYF. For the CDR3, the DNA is TGTGCCAGCAGGGGGTGCGTGGACGAGCAGTACTTC.

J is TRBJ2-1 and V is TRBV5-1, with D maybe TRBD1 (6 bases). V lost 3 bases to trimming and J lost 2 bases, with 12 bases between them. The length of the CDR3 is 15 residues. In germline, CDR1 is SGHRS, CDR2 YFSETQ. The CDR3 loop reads CASSWGTPTYNEQFF. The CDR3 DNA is TGCGCCAGCAGCTGGGGGACACCTACCTACAATGAGCAGTTCTTC.

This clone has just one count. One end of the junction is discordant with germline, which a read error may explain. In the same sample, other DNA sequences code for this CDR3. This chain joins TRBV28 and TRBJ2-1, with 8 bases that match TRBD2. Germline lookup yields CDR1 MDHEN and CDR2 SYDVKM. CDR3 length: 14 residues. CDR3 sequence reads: CASSLLSAGREGVF. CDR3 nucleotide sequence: TGTGCCAGCAGTTTATTATCAGCGGGTCGGGAGGGGGTCTTC.

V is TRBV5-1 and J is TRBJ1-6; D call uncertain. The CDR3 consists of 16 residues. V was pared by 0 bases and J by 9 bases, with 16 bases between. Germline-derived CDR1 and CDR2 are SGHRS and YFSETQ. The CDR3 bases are TGCGCCAGCAGCTTGGACTCCTTGGGTTCCGGTTCACCCCTCCACTTT. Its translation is CASSLDSLGSGSPLHF. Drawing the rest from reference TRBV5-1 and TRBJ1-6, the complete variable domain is KAGVTQTPRYLIKTRGQQVTLSCSPISGHRSVSWYQQTPGQGLQFLFEYFSETQRNKGNFPGRFSGRQFSNSRSEMNVSTLELGDSALYLCASSLDSLGSGSPLHFGNGTRLTVT.